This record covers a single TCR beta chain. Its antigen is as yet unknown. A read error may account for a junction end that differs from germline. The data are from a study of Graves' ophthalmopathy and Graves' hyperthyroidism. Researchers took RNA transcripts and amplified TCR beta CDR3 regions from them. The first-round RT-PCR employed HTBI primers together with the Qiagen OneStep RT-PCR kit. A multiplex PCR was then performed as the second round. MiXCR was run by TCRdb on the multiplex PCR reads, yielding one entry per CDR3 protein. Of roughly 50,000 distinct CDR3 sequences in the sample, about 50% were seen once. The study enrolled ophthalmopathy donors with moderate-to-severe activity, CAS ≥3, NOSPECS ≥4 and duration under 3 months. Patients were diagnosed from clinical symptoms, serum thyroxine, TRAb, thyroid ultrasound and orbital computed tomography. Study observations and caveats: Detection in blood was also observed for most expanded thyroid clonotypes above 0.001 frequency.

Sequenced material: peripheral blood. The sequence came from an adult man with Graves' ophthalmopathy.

The CDR3 loop is CSSSTQTGTGELFF. The CDR3 DNA reads as TGTTCCAGTAGTACTCAAACAGGGACCGGGGAGCTGTTTTTT. The chain combines TRBV19 with TRBJ2-2; perhaps TRBD1 as D (6 bases). The CDR3 sequence is 14 residues long. Germline CDR1 reads LNHDA; CDR2 reads SQIVND (reference sequence).